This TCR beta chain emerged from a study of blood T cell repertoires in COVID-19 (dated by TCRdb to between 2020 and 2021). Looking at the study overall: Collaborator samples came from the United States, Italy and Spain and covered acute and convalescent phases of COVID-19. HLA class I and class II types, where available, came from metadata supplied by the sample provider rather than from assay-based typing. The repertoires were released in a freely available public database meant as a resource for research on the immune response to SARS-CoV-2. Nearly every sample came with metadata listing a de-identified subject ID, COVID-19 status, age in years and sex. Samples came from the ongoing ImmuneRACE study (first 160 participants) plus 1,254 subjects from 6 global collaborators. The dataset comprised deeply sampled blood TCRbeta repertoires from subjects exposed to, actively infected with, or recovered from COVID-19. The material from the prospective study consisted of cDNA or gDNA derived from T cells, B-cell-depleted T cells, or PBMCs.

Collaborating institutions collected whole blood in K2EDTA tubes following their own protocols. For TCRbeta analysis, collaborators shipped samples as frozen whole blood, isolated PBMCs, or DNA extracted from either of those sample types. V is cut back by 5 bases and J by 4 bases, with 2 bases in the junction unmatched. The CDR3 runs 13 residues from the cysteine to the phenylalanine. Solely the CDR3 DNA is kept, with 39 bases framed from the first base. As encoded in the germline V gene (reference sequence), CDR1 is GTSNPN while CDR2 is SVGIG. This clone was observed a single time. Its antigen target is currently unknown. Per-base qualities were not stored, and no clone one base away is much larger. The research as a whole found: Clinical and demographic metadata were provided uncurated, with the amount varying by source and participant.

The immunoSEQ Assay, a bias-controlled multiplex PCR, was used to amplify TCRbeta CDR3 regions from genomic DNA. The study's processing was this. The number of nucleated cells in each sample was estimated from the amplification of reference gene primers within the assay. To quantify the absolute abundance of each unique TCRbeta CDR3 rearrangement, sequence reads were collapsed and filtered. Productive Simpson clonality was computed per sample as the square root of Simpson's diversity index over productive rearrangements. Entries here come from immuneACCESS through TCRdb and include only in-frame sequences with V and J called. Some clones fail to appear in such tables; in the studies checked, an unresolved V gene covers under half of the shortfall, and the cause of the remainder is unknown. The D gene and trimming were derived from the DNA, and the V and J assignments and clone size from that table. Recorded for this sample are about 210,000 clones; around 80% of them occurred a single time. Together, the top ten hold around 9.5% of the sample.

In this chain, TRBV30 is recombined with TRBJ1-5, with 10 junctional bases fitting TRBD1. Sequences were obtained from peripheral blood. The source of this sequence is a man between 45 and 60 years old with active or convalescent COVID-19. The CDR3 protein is CAWGDRGNQPQHF. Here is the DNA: TGTGCCTGGGGGGACAGGGGAAATCAGCCCCAGCATTTT.